Listed below are T cell receptor beta chains from one sample, sequenced in a study of blood T cells in healthy people across ages. TCRdb fed the 5' RACE reads into MiXCR, producing one record per CDR3 protein. The profile shows over a million distinct CDR3 sequences, 42% of them singletons. The sequenced sample was blood. The source is a woman under 30 in good health. Each CDR3 is given with its conserved first and last residue. A D gene is named only where the DNA matches it firmly. Rows give clone size only sometimes, using once, few, many, or a class for an expanded clone.

>NA|NA|TRBJ2-7|TRBV3-1
CASSQGKDYEQYF
TGTGCCAGCAGCCAAGGGAAAGACTACGAGCAGTACTTC
>TRBD2|few|TRBJ2-3|TRBV5-6
CASSFGTSGTAGTDTQYF
TGTGCCAGCAGCTTCGGGACTAGCGGGACCGCAGGGACAGATACGCAGTATTTT
>NA|NA|TRBJ1-1|TRBV6-1
CASSENPLNTEAFF
TGTGCCAGCAGTGAAAACCCCCTGAACACTGAAGCTTTCTTT
>TRBD1|few|TRBJ1-2|TRBV7-9
CASTTGVNYGYTF
TGTGCCAGTACGACAGGGGTTAACTATGGCTACACCTTC
>NA|NA|TRBJ1-4|TRBV28
CASLPYIDEKLFF
TGTGCCAGCCTGCCCTACATAGATGAAAAACTGTTTTTT
>NA|once|TRBJ2-5|TRBV15
CATSRDGSPGYNEQYF
TGTGCCACCAGCAGAGATGGAAGTCCGGGCTACAATGAGCAGTACTTC
>NA|NA|TRBJ2-2|TRBV29-1
CSAPTENTGELFF
TGCAGCGCCCCGACGGAGAACACCGGGGAGCTGTTTTTT
>TRBD1|few|TRBJ1-2|TRBV7-8
CASSLGTGGPSYGYTF
TGTGCCAGCAGCTTAGGGACAGGGGGGCCTAGCTATGGCTACACCTTC
>NA|NA|TRBJ2-1|TRBV7-8
CASSLLPNSYNEQFF
TGTGCCAGCAGCTTATTGCCCAACTCCTACAATGAGCAGTTCTTC
>NA|NA|TRBJ1-2|TRBV20-1
CSAEGVYGYTF
TGCAGTGCCGAGGGGGTGTATGGCTACACCTTC
>TRBD2|NA|TRBJ2-1|TRBV29-1
CSVAASGGAGNEQFF
TGCAGCGTCGCTGCTAGCGGGGGGGCTGGGAATGAGCAGTTCTTC
>NA|few|TRBJ2-3|TRBV20-1
CSARRAGVTDTQYF
TGCAGTGCTAGAAGAGCGGGTGTCACAGATACGCAGTATTTT
>NA|NA|TRBJ1-5|TRBV28
CASSTVSWNQPQHF
TGTGCCAGCAGTACGGTCAGCTGGAATCAGCCCCAGCATTTT
>TRBD2|NA|TRBJ2-7|TRBV7-8
CASSELRLAASYEQYF
TGTGCCAGCAGCGAACTTAGACTAGCGGCCTCCTACGAGCAGTACTTC
>TRBD1|NA|TRBJ2-1|TRBV6-1
CASSDRQGKGNEQFF
TGTGCCAGCAGTGACCGACAGGGAAAAGGCAATGAGCAGTTCTTC
>TRBD1|few|TRBJ2-1|TRBV10-3
CAISESLTGGSYNEQFF
TGTGCCATCAGTGAGTCGCTGACAGGGGGCTCCTACAATGAGCAGTTCTTC
>NA|NA|TRBJ1-4|TRBV7-9
CASSGLGVGEKLFF
TGTGCCAGCAGCGGACTGGGGGTTGGCGAAAAACTGTTTTTT
>NA|NA|TRBJ2-7|TRBV7-9
CAGEVEGASYEQYF
TGTGCCGGAGAAGTGGAGGGGGCGTCCTACGAGCAGTACTTC
>NA|NA|TRBJ2-3|TRBV5-6
CASTSLGERDTQYF
TGTGCCAGCACCTCCCTTGGGGAAAGGGATACGCAGTATTTT
>NA|few|TRBJ2-2|TRBV4-1
CASSQDRELFF
TGCGCCAGCAGCCAAGACCGGGAGCTGTTTTTT
>NA|NA|TRBJ2-7|TRBV25-1
CASSFQRAGYEQYF
TGTGCCAGCAGCTTCCAAAGGGCCGGGTATGAGCAGTACTTC
>NA|NA|TRBJ2-1|TRBV3-1
CASSQELAPYNEQFF
TGTGCCAGCAGCCAAGAGCTAGCCCCTTACAATGAGCAGTTCTTC
>NA|once|TRBJ1-1|TRBV6-5
CASARGATMNTEAFF
TGTGCCAGCGCCCGGGGGGCCACGATGAACACTGAAGCTTTCTTT
>NA|once|TRBJ2-1|TRBV24-1
CAAGGYNEQFF
TGTGCCGCCGGAGGCTACAATGAGCAGTTCTTC
>TRBD1|many|TRBJ2-7|TRBV28
CASSPTGTAYEQYF
TGTGCCAGCAGTCCTACCGGGACAGCCTACGAGCAGTACTTC
>TRBD2|few|TRBJ2-7|TRBV14
CASSPSGTSGSRYEQYF
TGTGCCAGCAGCCCCTCCGGGACTAGCGGGAGTAGGTACGAGCAGTACTTC
>NA|NA|TRBJ1-4|TRBV12-3/TRBV12-4
CASRYTQPNEKLFF
TGTGCCAGCAGGTACACCCAACCTAATGAAAAACTGTTTTTT
>NA|few|TRBJ1-2|TRBV6-5
CASAADYGYTF
TGTGCCAGCGCTGCGGACTATGGCTACACCTTC
>TRBD1|NA|TRBJ1-4|TRBV20-1
CSAREGAYEKLFF
TGCAGTGCTAGGGAGGGGGCGTATGAAAAACTGTTTTTT
>TRBD2|NA|TRBJ2-7|TRBV20-1
CSAPKGASGGYEQYF
TGCAGTGCCCCGAAGGGGGCTAGCGGGGGTTACGAGCAGTACTTC
>TRBD2|NA|TRBJ2-5|TRBV3-1
CASSQPGLAGFGEQYF
TGTGCCAGCAGCCAACCGGGACTAGCGGGGTTTGGTGAGCAGTACTTC
>NA|few|TRBJ1-2|TRBV3-1
CASSQQEGANYGYTF
TGTGCCAGCAGCCAACAGGAAGGTGCCAACTATGGCTACACCTTC